This T cell receptor beta chain is drawn from a study of long-term antiretroviral therapy in people with HIV. Study-level findings and limits: After ART, diversity increased yet remained lower than transplant donor controls. Specimens of blood were obtained during about 2004 to 2018, possibly under older ART regimens. Relative to control repertoires, HIV repertoires exhibited narrower CDR3 length ranges.

The CDR3 length is 11 residues. V lost 5 bases, J lost 10 bases, and 9 bases lay in between. Per the germline V gene, CDR1 is SEHNR and CDR2 is FQNEAQ (reference sequence). The assay used was immunoSEQ (version v3.0), run at survey level. TCRdb's table, derived via immunoSEQ multiplex PCR, lists solely in-frame clones and lacks some. This sample has 8,000 to 10,000 clones; roughly 84% occur once, and the top ten carry 9.3%. There were no participants with HIV treated outside the United States. This clone was observed a few times. The antigen is unknown. This receptor was obtained from a young man with HIV. The chain joins TRBV7-9 to TRBJ1-5; D ambiguous. This sample comprised unsorted PBMCs, obtained 0.3 years before starting antiretroviral therapy. This CDR3 is CASSPSLPQHF. CDR3 DNA sequence: TGTGCCAGCAGCCCCAGCTTACCCCAGCATTTT. Drawing the rest from reference TRBV7-9 and TRBJ1-5, the complete variable domain is DTGVSQNPRHKITKRGQNVTFRCDPISEHNRLYWYRQTLGQGPEFLTYFQNEAQLEKSRLLSDRFSAERPKGSFSTLEIQRTEQGDSAMYLCASSPSLPQHFGDGTRLSIL.